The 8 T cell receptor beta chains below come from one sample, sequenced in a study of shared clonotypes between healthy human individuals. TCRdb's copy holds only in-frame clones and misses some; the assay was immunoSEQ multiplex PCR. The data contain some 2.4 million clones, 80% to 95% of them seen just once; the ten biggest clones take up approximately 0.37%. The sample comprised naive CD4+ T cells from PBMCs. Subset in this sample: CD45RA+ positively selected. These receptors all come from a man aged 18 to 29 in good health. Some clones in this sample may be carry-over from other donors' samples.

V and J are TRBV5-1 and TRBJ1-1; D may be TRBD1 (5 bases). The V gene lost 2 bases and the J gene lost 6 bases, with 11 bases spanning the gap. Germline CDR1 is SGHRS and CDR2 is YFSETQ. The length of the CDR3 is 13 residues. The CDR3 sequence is CASSFQGGPEAFF. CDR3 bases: TGCGCCAGCAGCTTTCAGGGAGGCCCTGAAGCTTTCTTT.

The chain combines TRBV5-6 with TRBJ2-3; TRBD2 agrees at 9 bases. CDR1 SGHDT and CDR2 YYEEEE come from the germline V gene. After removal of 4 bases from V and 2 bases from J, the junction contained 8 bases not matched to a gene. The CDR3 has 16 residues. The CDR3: CASSHYLAGLTDTQYF. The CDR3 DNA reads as TGTGCCAGCAGCCATTATCTAGCGGGACTCACAGATACGCAGTATTTT.

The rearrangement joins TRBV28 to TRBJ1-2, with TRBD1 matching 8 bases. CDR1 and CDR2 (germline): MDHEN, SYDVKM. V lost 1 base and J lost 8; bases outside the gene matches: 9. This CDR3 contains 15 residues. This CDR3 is CASSLSGQGGGGYTF. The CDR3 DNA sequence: TGTGCCAGCAGTTTATCAGGACAGGGAGGGGGAGGCTACACCTTC.

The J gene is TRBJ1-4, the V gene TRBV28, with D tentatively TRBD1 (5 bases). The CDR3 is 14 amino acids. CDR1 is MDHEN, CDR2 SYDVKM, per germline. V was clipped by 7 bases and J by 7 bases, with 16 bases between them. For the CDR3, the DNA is TGTGCCAGCACGTCGGGGGTTGAGGGTGAAAAACTGTTTTTT. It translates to CASTSGVEGEKLFF. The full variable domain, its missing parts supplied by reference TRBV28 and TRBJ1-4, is DVKVTQSSRYLVKRTGEKVFLECVQDMDHENMFWYRQDPGLGLRLIYFSYDVKMKEKGDIPEGYSVSREKKERFSLILESASTNQTSMYLCASTSGVEGEKLFFGSGTQLSVL.

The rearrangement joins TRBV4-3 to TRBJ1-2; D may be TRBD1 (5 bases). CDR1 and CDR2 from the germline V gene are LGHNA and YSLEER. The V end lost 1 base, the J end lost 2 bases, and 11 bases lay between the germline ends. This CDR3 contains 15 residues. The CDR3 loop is CASSQVFQGNYGYTF. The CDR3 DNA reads TGCGCCAGCAGCCAAGTATTCCAGGGCAACTATGGCTACACCTTC.

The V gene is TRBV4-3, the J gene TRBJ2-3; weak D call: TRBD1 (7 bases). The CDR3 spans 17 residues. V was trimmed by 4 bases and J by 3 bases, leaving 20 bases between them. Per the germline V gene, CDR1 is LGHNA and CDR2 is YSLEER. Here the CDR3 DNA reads TGCGCCAGCAGCCTCGGAGGGGGCGGTCTCGTGACAGATACGCAGTATTTT. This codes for CASSLGGGGLVTDTQYF.

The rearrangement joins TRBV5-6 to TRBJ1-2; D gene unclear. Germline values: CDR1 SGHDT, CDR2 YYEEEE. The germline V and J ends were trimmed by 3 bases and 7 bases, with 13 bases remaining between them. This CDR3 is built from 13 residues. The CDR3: CASSSQLRAGYTF. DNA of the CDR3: TGTGCCAGCAGCTCCCAACTCCGGGCTGGCTACACCTTC. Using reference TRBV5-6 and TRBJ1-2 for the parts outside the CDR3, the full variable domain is DAGVTQSPTHLIKTRGQQVTLRCSPKSGHDTVSWYQQALGQGPQFIFQYYEEEERQRGNFPDRFSGHQFPNYSSELNVNALLLGDSALYLCASSSQLRAGYTFGSGTRLTVV.

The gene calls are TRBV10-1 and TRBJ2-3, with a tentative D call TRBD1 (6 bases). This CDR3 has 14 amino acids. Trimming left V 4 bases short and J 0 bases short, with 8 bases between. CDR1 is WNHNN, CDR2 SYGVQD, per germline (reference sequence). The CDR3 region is CASSAGVSTDTQYF. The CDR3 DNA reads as TGCGCCAGCAGTGCAGGGGTTAGCACAGATACGCAGTATTTT.